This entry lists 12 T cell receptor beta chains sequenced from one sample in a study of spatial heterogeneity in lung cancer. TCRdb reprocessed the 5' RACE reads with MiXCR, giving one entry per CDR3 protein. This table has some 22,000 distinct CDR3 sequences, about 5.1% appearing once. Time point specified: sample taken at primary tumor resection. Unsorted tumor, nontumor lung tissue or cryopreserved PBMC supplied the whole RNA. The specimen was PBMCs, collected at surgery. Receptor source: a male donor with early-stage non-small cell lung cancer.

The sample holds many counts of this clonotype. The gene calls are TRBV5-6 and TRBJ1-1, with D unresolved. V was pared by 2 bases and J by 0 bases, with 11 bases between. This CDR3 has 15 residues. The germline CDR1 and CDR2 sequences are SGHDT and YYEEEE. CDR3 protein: CASSFYRIMNTEAFF. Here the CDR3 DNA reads TGTGCCAGCAGCTTCTACCGTATCATGAACACTGAAGCTTTCTTT.

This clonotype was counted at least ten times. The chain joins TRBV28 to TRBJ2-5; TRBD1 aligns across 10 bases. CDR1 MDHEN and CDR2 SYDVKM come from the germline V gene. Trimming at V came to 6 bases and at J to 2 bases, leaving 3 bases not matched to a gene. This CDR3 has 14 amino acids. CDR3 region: CASRGQGNQETQYF. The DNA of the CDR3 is TGTGCCAGCAGGGGACAGGGGAATCAAGAGACCCAGTACTTC.

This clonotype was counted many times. CDR3 protein: CASSLFGTRVKNEQFF. The CDR3 DNA reads as TGTGCCAGCAGTTTATTCGGGACTAGGGTCAAGAATGAGCAGTTCTTC. V gene TRBV28 combines with J gene TRBJ2-1; 8 nucleotides agree with TRBD2. J gave up 7 bases and V 1 base, and 9 bases lay outside the gene matches. The germline V gene has CDR1 MDHEN and CDR2 SYDVKM. This CDR3 contains 16 residues.

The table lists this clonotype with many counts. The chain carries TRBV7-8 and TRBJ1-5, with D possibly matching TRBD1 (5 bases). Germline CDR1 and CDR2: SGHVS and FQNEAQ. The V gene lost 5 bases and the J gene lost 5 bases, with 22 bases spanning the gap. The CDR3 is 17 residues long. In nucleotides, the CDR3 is TGTGCCAGCAGCGAAGTCGCAGGGATTGCGGGGTATCAGCCCCAGCATTTT. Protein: CASSEVAGIAGYQPQHF. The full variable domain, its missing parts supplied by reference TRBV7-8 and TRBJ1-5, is GAGVSQSPRYKVAKRGQDVALRCDPISGHVSLFWYQQALGQGPEFLTYFQNEAQLDKSGLPSDRFFAERPEGSVSTLKIQRTQQEDSAVYLCASSEVAGIAGYQPQHFGDGTRLSIL.

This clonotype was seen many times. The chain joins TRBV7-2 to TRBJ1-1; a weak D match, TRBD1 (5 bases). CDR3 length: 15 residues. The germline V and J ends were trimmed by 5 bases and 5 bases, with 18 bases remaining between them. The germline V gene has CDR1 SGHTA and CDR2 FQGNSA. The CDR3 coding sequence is TGTGCCAGCAGCCTAGGTCCCCAGGGAACAACTGAAGCTTTCTTT. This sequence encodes CASSLGPQGTTEAFF.

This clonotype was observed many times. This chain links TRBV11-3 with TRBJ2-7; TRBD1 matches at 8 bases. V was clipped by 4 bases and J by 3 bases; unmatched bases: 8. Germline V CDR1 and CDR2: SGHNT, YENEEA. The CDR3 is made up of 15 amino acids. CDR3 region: CASSSGTGSGYEQYF. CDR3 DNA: TGTGCCAGCAGCTCTGGGACAGGAAGTGGCTACGAGCAGTACTTC.

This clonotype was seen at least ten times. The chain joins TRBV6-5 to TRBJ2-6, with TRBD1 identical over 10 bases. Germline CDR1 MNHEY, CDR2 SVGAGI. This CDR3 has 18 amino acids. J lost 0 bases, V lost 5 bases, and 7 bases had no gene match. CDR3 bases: TGTGCCAGCAGTGCAACCGGGACAGGGGTCTCTGGGGCCAACGTCCTGACTTTC. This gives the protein CASSATGTGVSGANVLTF.

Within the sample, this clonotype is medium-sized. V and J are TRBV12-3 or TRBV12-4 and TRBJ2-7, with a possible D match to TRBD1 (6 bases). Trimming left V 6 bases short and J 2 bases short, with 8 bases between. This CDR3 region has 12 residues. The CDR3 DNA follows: TGTGCCAGCAGGACAGGAACCTACGAGCAGTACTTC. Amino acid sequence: CASRTGTYEQYF.

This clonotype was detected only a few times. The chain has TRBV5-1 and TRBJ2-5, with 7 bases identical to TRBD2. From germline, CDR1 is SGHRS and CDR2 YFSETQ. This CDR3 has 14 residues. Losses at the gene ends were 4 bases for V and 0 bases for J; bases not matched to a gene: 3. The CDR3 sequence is CASSSGMHQETQYF. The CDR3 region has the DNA TGCGCCAGCAGCAGCGGGATGCACCAAGAGACCCAGTACTTC.

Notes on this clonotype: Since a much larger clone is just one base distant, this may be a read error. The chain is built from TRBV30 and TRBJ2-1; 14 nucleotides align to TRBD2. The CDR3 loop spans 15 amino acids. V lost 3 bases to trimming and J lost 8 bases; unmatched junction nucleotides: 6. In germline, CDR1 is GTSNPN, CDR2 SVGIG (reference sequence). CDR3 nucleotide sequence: TGTGCCTGGAGAGATGTGGGACTAGCGGGAGATGAGCAGTTCTTC. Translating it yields CAWRDVGLAGDEQFF.

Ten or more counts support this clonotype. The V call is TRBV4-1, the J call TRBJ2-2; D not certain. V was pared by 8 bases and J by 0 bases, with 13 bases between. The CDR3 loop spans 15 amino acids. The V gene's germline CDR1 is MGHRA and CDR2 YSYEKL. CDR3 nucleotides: TGCGCCAGCTGGTCTGGGCAGACGAACACCGGGGAGCTGTTTTTT. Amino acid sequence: CASWSGQTNTGELFF.

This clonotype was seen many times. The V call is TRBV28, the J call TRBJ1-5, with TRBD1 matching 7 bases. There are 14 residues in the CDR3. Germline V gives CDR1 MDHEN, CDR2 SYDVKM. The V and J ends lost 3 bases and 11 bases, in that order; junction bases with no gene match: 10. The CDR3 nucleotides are TGTGCCAGCAGTTTGGGCCAGGGGGGACGGGCCCAGCATTTT. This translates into CASSLGQGGRAQHF.